This entry features one TCR beta chain sequence. This entry comes from a study of CD8 T cells in Susac syndrome. Reverse transcription of about 0.45 to 1 ug RNA was performed with random hexamers. The method of amplification for TCR beta CDR3 was immunoSEQ multiplex PCR, covering 54 Vbeta and 13 Jbeta. MiXCR was run by TCRdb on the immunoSEQ multiplex PCR reads, yielding one entry per CDR3 protein. Counted here are about 300,000 distinct CDR3 sequences, 85% occurring once; the ten biggest clones make up roughly 0.21%. Sequencing of TCR beta was performed on blood CD8+ T cells and on blood CD4+ T cells. The multiple sclerosis controls were treatment-naive patients, and their relapsing-remitting disease was stable or active. Negative isolation was used for CD8+ and CD4+ T cells, and FACS enrichment was applied to TEMRA cells. V was shortened by 3 bases and J by 9 bases, with 14 bases between the two germline ends. The germline CDR1 and CDR2 sequences are MDHEN and SYDVKM. The CDR3 loop spans 14 amino acids.

The sequenced material came from CD8+ T cells from PBMCs. The genes are TRBV28 and TRBJ2-2; no clear D gene. The TCR was taken from a human donor with multiple sclerosis. The CDR3 is CASSFPPLKRELFF. CDR3 bases: TGTGCCAGCAGTTTCCCTCCCCTGAAGCGGGAGCTGTTTTTT.